Below, 25 T cell receptor beta chains from the same sample are listed, as sequenced in a study of blood T cell repertoires in COVID-19. The assay was immunoSEQ multiplex PCR, and TCRdb's table has in-frame clones only and misses some. Here the sample spans 70,000 to 85,000 clones, around 80% being singletons. Sequenced material: peripheral blood. Source of these receptors: a human donor in a cohort sampled during active COVID-19.

The chain combines TRBV29-1 with TRBJ2-3; D may be TRBD2 (7 bases). Germline V CDR1 and CDR2: SQVTM, ANQGSEA. This CDR3 region has 15 residues. V was shortened by 6 bases and J by 6 bases, with 22 bases between the two germline ends. In DNA, the CDR3 is TGCAGCGTCCGAATCGGGGGGCTGAGGCGGGATACGCAGTATTTT. It encodes CSVRIGGLRRDTQYF.

In its sample, this clone was seen a few times. The J gene is TRBJ2-1, the V gene TRBV5-4, with 8 bases that match TRBD2. Germline CDR1 is SGHNT and CDR2 is YYREEE (reference sequence). The CDR3 runs 15 residues. J lost 7 bases, V lost 0 bases, and 6 bases had no gene match. Here the CDR3 reads CASSLDRGGGNEQFF. For the CDR3, the DNA is TGTGCCAGCAGCTTGGACCGGGGGGGCGGGAATGAGCAGTTCTTC.

The CDR3 loop reads CASSLQMNTEAFF. The CDR3 DNA reads as TGTGCCAGCAGTTTACAAATGAACACTGAAGCTTTCTTT. The V and J genes are TRBV12-3 or TRBV12-4 and TRBJ1-1; D unclear. The CDR3 contains 13 residues. Deletions cut 2 bases from V and 0 bases from J, with 4 bases between.

V usage is TRBV4-2 and J usage is TRBJ1-2; D not certain. Trimming stripped 0 bases from V and 4 bases from J, with 9 bases between. The CDR3 is made up of 14 amino acids. In germline, CDR1 is LGHNA, CDR2 YNFKEQ. The DNA of the CDR3 is TGTGCCAGCAGCCAAGAGGGAGGCCCCTATGGCTACACCTTC. Amino acids: CASSQEGGPYGYTF.

The V call is TRBV19, the J call TRBJ2-1; D may be TRBD2 (6 bases). The CDR3 is 15 residues long. V dropped 7 bases and J dropped 1 base, with 14 bases sitting between them. The germline V gene has CDR1 LNHDA and CDR2 SQIVND (reference sequence). The CDR3 DNA is TGTGCCAGTACCCGAGCGGGCGGGTCCTACAATGAGCAGTTCTTC. As protein: CASTRAGGSYNEQFF.

This sequence joins TRBV6-4 and TRBJ2-1; 10 positions agree with TRBD2. The CDR3 is 14 residues long. Unmatched junction bases numbered 4, after V lost 4 bases and J lost 7 bases. Looked up from germline, CDR1 is MRHNA and CDR2 is SNTAGT. CDR3 residues: CASSGLAGANEQFF. The CDR3 nucleotides read TGTGCCAGCAGTGGGCTAGCGGGGGCTAATGAGCAGTTCTTC.

J is TRBJ2-1 and V is TRBV29-1; TRBD1 matches 8 bases. V shed 3 bases, J shed 6 bases, and the junction held 1 base outside the gene matches. The CDR3 is made up of 12 amino acids. Germline loops: CDR1 SQVTM, CDR2 ANQGSEA. The CDR3 is CSVDQGANEQFF. The DNA of the CDR3 is TGCAGCGTTGATCAGGGGGCCAATGAGCAGTTCTTC.

The rearrangement links TRBV23-1 to TRBJ1-5; D is possibly TRBD1 (6 bases). TRBV23-1 is marked as an open reading frame, function uncertain. V lost 6 bases and J 0 bases, leaving 15 bases between the germline ends. The CDR3 has 16 residues. The CDR3 DNA reads as TGCGCCAGCAGCCGGGACACAAAATATAGCAATCAGCCCCAGCATTTT. It is translated as CASSRDTKYSNQPQHF.

The chain is built from TRBV4-2 and TRBJ2-2; 9 nucleotides agree with TRBD2. The CDR3 runs to 17 residues. Germline V lookup: CDR1 LGHNA, CDR2 YNFKEQ. The V gene end was trimmed by 4 bases and the J gene end by 3 bases; junction bases not matched to a gene: 9. CDR3 in amino acids: CASSLAGAGQDTGELFF. As DNA, the CDR3 is TGTGCCAGCAGCCTAGCGGGGGCCGGGCAAGACACCGGGGAGCTGTTTTTT.

CDR3 DNA sequence: TGTGCCAGCAGTTCCCGGGAGGCGAGCACCATATATTTT. Amino acid sequence: CASSSREASTIYF. The chain is built from TRBV12-3 or TRBV12-4 and TRBJ1-3; D is unclear. V was pared by 4 bases and J by 9 bases, with 13 bases between. The CDR3 contains 13 residues.

J is TRBJ2-1 and V is TRBV18; possibly TRBD1 for D (5 bases). V was clipped by 2 bases and J by 3 bases, with 11 bases between them. The CDR3 has 15 residues. Germline CDR1 is KGHSH and CDR2 is LQKENI. This CDR3 is CASSPTGAGYNEQFF. The DNA for the CDR3 is TGTGCCAGCTCACCAACAGGTGCTGGCTACAATGAGCAGTTCTTC. The full variable domain, its missing parts supplied by reference TRBV18 and TRBJ2-1, is NAGVMQNPRHLVRRRGQEARLRCSPMKGHSHVYWYRQLPEEGLKFMVYLQKENIIDESGMPKERFSAEFPKEGPSILRIQQVVRGDSAAYFCASSPTGAGYNEQFFGPGTRLTVL.

V gene TRBV12-5 combines with J gene TRBJ2-7; maybe TRBD1 (6 bases). CDR1 and CDR2 (germline): LGHNT, FRNRAP. V lost 3 bases and J 6 bases, leaving 24 bases between the germline ends. CDR3 size: 17 residues. CDR3 in amino acids: CASGLEQGIRRRREQYF. The DNA for the CDR3 is TGTGCTAGTGGTTTAGAACAGGGAATCAGACGCAGACGCGAGCAGTACTTC.

The V and J genes are TRBV6-5 and TRBJ1-2; TRBD1 might be the D (6 bases). The V and J ends lost 10 bases and 8 bases respectively, with 20 bases between them. This CDR3 has 13 residues. CDR1 is MNHEY and CDR2 is SVGAGI in the germline V gene. The CDR3 DNA reads as TGTGCCATCTGGGTTGGGGGCGAAAAAGGCTACACCTTC. This codes for CAIWVGGEKGYTF.

The chain has TRBV7-6 and TRBJ2-2; maybe TRBD1 (6 bases). Per germline, CDR1 SGHVS and CDR2 FNYEAQ. There are 17 residues in the CDR3. The V end lost 1 base, the J end lost 4 bases, and 16 bases lay between the germline ends. The CDR3 sequence: CASSLVGGPGSTGELFF. The CDR3 nucleotides read TGTGCCAGCAGCTTAGTAGGGGGACCAGGATCCACCGGGGAGCTGTTTTTT. Drawing the rest from reference TRBV7-6 and TRBJ2-2, the complete variable domain is GAGVSQSPRYKVTKRGQDVALRCDPISGHVSLYWYRQALGQGPEFLTYFNYEAQQDKSGLPNDRFSAERPEGSISTLTIQRTEQRDSAMYRCASSLVGGPGSTGELFFGEGSRLTVL.

The rearrangement joins TRBV10-3 to TRBJ2-5; possible D gene TRBD1, 6 bases. Germline values: CDR1 ENHRY, CDR2 SYGVKD. V was shortened by 5 bases and J by 3 bases, with 13 bases between the two germline ends. The CDR3 has 14 residues. This CDR3 is CAISPGQTEETQYF. CDR3 nucleotide sequence: TGTGCCATCAGTCCTGGACAGACAGAAGAGACCCAGTACTTC.

The chain employs TRBV5-5 and TRBJ1-5; the D is unclear. Germline CDR1 SGHKS, CDR2 YYEKEE (reference sequence). CDR3 size: 13 residues. The V end was cut by 1 base, the J end by 1 base, with 3 bases between. The CDR3 region is CASSLLSNQPQHF. The CDR3 DNA reads TGTGCCAGCAGCTTGTTAAGCAATCAGCCCCAGCATTTT.

V usage is TRBV7-3 and J usage is TRBJ2-1; possible D gene TRBD2, 7 bases. This CDR3 spans 16 amino acids. V was cut by 3 bases and J by 0 bases, with 12 bases left in between. Germline V gene lookup returns CDR1 SGHTA and CDR2 FQGTGA. CDR3 amino acids: CASSLGAGASYNEQFF. The CDR3 coding sequence is TGTGCCAGCAGCTTGGGGGCGGGGGCCTCCTACAATGAGCAGTTCTTC.

This clone was detected a few times. The rearrangement joins TRBV7-3 to TRBJ2-1; 8 bases are shared with TRBD2. The CDR3 is 14 residues long. Trimming removed 5 bases from V and 9 bases from J; junction bases left unmatched: 9. The V gene's germline CDR1 is SGHTA and CDR2 FQGTGA. This CDR3 is CASSPGTSGGEQFF. The CDR3, as DNA: TGTGCCAGCAGCCCGGGGACTAGTGGCGGTGAGCAGTTCTTC. Based on the CDR3 plus reference TRBV7-3 and TRBJ2-1, the full variable domain is GAGVSQTPSNKVTEKGKYVELRCDPISGHTALYWYRQSLGQGPEFLIYFQGTGAADDSGLPNDRFFAVRPEGSVSTLKIQRTERGDSAVYLCASSPGTSGGEQFFGPGTRLTVL.

The chain carries TRBV7-9 and TRBJ2-4; TRBD1 matches at 8 bases. Germline CDR1 SEHNR, CDR2 FQNEAQ (reference sequence). The CDR3 consists of 15 residues. V gave up 0 bases and J gave up 6 bases; unmatched junction bases: 4. The CDR3 nucleotides are TGTGCCAGCAGCTTAGCGCAGGGGACAGGAAACATTCAGTACTTC. Translation: CASSLAQGTGNIQYF.

The chain is built from TRBV6-8 and TRBJ2-3, with TRBD2 identical over 10 bases. The CDR3 extends over 14 amino acids. Unmatched junction bases numbered 5, after V lost 7 bases and J lost 4 bases. Germline CDR1 is MNHGY and CDR2 is SAAAGT. This chain's CDR3 is CASIASGGPDTQYF. The CDR3, as DNA: TGTGCCAGCATCGCTAGCGGGGGACCAGATACGCAGTATTTT.

The chain has TRBV7-2 and TRBJ2-7; 8 bases match TRBD1. The germline gives CDR1 SGHTA, CDR2 FQGNSA. This CDR3 has 12 amino acids. J gave up 4 bases and V 8 bases, and 4 bases lay outside the gene matches. The CDR3 spells CASSGQGYEQYF. The DNA of the CDR3 is TGTGCCAGCTCCGGACAGGGTTACGAGCAGTACTTC.

The chain carries TRBV28 and TRBJ2-7; 7 nucleotides match TRBD1. The J segment lost 6 bases and the V segment lost 4 bases, leaving 12 bases of the junction unmatched. The CDR3 contains 15 residues. Germline CDR1 MDHEN, CDR2 SYDVKM. The CDR3 protein is CASSSTGTVVVEQYF. CDR3 bases: TGTGCCAGCAGTTCCACCGGGACAGTGGTCGTCGAGCAGTACTTC.

The genes are TRBV19 and TRBJ2-1; maybe TRBD1 (5 bases). V was pared by 3 bases and J by 9 bases, with 15 bases between. The germline V gene has CDR1 LNHDA and CDR2 SQIVND (reference sequence). The CDR3 totals 14 residues. Here the CDR3 DNA reads TGTGCCAGTAGTATGGGGCGTCTCCGTAGTGAGCAGTTCTTC. Translated, it gives CASSMGRLRSEQFF. The full variable domain, with the rest looked up from reference TRBV19 and TRBJ2-1, is DGGITQSPKYLFRKEGQNVTLSCEQNLNHDAMYWYRQDPGQGLRLIYYSQIVNDFQKGDIAEGYSVSREKKESFPLTVTSAQKNPTAFYLCASSMGRLRSEQFFGPGTRLTVL.

The CDR3 here is CASTRQGLGYTF. The CDR3 DNA reads TGTGCCAGCACCCGACAGGGCCTGGGCTACACCTTC. The chain combines TRBV6-5 with TRBJ1-2; TRBD1 agrees at 7 bases. Germline CDR1 is MNHEY and CDR2 is SVGAGI. This CDR3 has 12 residues. V shed 7 bases, J shed 8 bases, and the junction held 7 bases outside the gene matches.

The genes are TRBV6-2 or TRBV6-3 and TRBJ2-5, with no clear D. The CDR3 sequence is 14 residues long. V lost 6 bases, J lost 5 bases, and 16 bases lay in between. The germline CDR1 and CDR2 sequences are MNHEY and SVGEGT. DNA of the CDR3: TGTGCCAGCAGCCCACCCCCTAGTCGGGAGACCCAGTACTTC. Translating it yields CASSPPPSRETQYF.